The 21 T cell receptor beta chains listed next were all sequenced from one sample in a study of shared clonotypes between healthy human individuals. Using immunoSEQ multiplex PCR, the repertoire was profiled, and TCRdb retains in-frame clones only, with some absent. The sample shows 450,000 to 500,000 clones, about 84% of them seen only once. Sequenced material: PBMCs. The receptors stem from a middle-aged woman in good health. Some clones in this sample may be carry-over from other donors' samples.

The chain recombines TRBV18 with TRBJ1-1; 7 bases are a match to TRBD1. CDR3 length: 12 amino acids. V dropped 3 bases and J dropped 11; count of bases not matched to a gene: 6. The germline V gene has CDR1 KGHSH and CDR2 LQKENI. For the CDR3, the DNA is TGTGCCAGCTCACCTGGGACAGCGGTGGCTTTCTTT. Translated, it gives CASSPGTAVAFF.

This rearrangement joins TRBV28 to TRBJ1-5, with D hard to call. This CDR3 contains 13 residues. V lost 4 bases and J lost 6, with 10 bases in between. Germline lookup yields CDR1 MDHEN and CDR2 SYDVKM. The CDR3 DNA sequence: TGTGCCAGCAGTTCGGTCTCAATTCAGCCCCAGCATTTT. The encoded protein is CASSSVSIQPQHF.

This clone came up once. This chain connects TRBV15 to TRBJ2-7, with D possibly being TRBD1 (5 bases). CDR3 length: 15 amino acids. The V and J ends lost 0 bases and 4 bases respectively, with 13 bases between them. CDR1 and CDR2 from the germline V gene are LNHNV and YYDKDF (reference sequence). The CDR3 spells CATSRDLAQAYEQYF. The DNA for the CDR3 is TGTGCCACCAGCAGAGATTTGGCACAGGCATACGAGCAGTACTTC.

The V gene is TRBV6-1, the J gene TRBJ1-1; tentatively, D is TRBD1 (5 bases). The germline CDR1 and CDR2 sequences are MNHNS and SASEGT. The CDR3 extends over 13 amino acids. V shed 3 bases and J shed 6 bases, with 11 bases lying between them. The CDR3 region is CASSDRGFAEAFF. In DNA, the CDR3 is TGTGCCAGCAGTGACCGGGGCTTCGCTGAAGCTTTCTTT.

V gene TRBV25-1 combines with J gene TRBJ2-5; D call uncertain. This CDR3 comprises 12 residues. Between the trimmed V and J ends, which lost 2 bases and 5 bases, there was a span of 6 bases. CDR1 is MGHDK and CDR2 is SYGVNS in the germline V gene. The CDR3 reads CASSEIGETQYF. DNA of the CDR3: TGTGCCAGCAGTGAAATAGGCGAGACCCAGTACTTC.

This chain connects TRBV15 to TRBJ1-4; 7 nucleotides line up with TRBD1. V gave up 1 base and J gave up 7 bases; unmatched junction bases: 0. This CDR3 is 13 amino acids long. Germline loops: CDR1 LNHNV, CDR2 YYDKDF (reference sequence). CDR3 protein: CATSRGQGEKLFF. The CDR3 coding sequence is TGTGCCACCAGCAGAGGACAGGGTGAAAAACTGTTTTTT. The variable domain in full, completed from reference TRBV15 and TRBJ1-4, reads DAMVIQNPRYQVTQFGKPVTLSCSQTLNHNVMYWYQQKSSQAPKLLFHYYDKDFNNEADTPDNFQSRRPNTSFCFLDIRSPGLGDTAMYLCATSRGQGEKLFFGSGTQLSVL.

The chain recombines TRBV9 with TRBJ1-2, with 7 bases identical to TRBD1. V shed 2 bases and J 0 bases; nucleotides not matched to a gene: 19. Germline lookup yields CDR1 SGDLS and CDR2 YYNGEE. This CDR3 is 20 amino acids long. CDR3 in amino acids: CASSVSRRPDRVFANYGYTF. CDR3 in DNA: TGTGCCAGCAGCGTCTCCCGAAGGCCCGACAGGGTCTTCGCTAACTATGGCTACACCTTC. The entire variable domain, with the rest obtained from reference TRBV9 and TRBJ1-2, is as follows: DSGVTQTPKHLITATGQRVTLRCSPRSGDLSVYWYQQSLDQGLQFLIQYYNGEERAKGNILERFSAQQFPDLHSELNLSSLELGDSALYFCASSVSRRPDRVFANYGYTFGSGTRLTVV.

This clone was detected a few times. The chain employs TRBV30 and TRBJ2-3; 9 bases are shared with TRBD2. Germline-derived CDR1 and CDR2 are GTSNPN and SVGIG (reference sequence). The CDR3 covers 17 residues. Trimming at V came to 1 base and at J to 0 bases, leaving 8 bases not matched to a gene. The CDR3 coding sequence is TGTGCCTGGAGTGGTAGCGGGAGTTGGTATAGCACAGATACGCAGTATTTT. Protein product: CAWSGSGSWYSTDTQYF.

On this clone: A far larger clone is one base from this, pointing to a likely read error. J is TRBJ2-3 and V is TRBV7-2; 12 bases are a match to TRBD2. Germline values: CDR1 SGHTA, CDR2 FQGNSA. This CDR3 is built from 18 residues. CDR3 nucleotide sequence: TGTGCCGGCAGCCTCGTGCTAGCGGGAGGGCCCAGCACAGATACGCAGTATTTT. Encoded protein: CAGSLVLAGGPSTDTQYF.

As for this clone: It is likely a read error: a sequence one base away is far more abundant. The V gene is TRBV7-2, the J gene TRBJ2-2, with D tentatively TRBD2 (5 bases). V lost 1 base, J lost 2 bases, and 11 bases lay in between. Germline CDR1 is SGHTA and CDR2 is FQGNSA. CDR3 length equals 16 residues. The CDR3: CASSLELVGNTGELFF. CDR3 coding DNA: TGTGCCAGCAGCTTAGAACTAGTGGGAAACACCGGGGAGCTGTTTTTT.

The chain couples TRBV27 to TRBJ1-1; D possibly corresponds to TRBD1 (5 bases). Germline CDR1 reads MNHEY; CDR2 reads SMNVEV (reference sequence). Trimming stripped 2 bases from V and 1 base from J, with 11 bases between. The CDR3 contains 15 residues. CDR3 nucleotide sequence: TGTGCCAGCAGTTTAGCCCCCCAGGGGAACACTGAAGCTTTCTTT. This codes for CASSLAPQGNTEAFF.

The chain joins TRBV18 to TRBJ2-5; unclear D gene. From germline, CDR1 is KGHSH and CDR2 LQKENI. CDR3 size: 13 residues. Deletions cut 3 bases from V and 5 bases from J, with 10 bases between. The CDR3 DNA is TGTGCCAGCTCACCGGTCACACGGGAGACCCAGTACTTC. Protein: CASSPVTRETQYF.

The V gene is TRBV28, the J gene TRBJ2-2, with D maybe TRBD2 (5 bases). Germline loops: CDR1 MDHEN, CDR2 SYDVKM. The CDR3 loop spans 14 amino acids. Trimming shortened V by 11 bases and J by 1 base, and 14 bases separated the two germline ends. The CDR3 nucleotides read TGTGCCGCCAAGGGAGCCGAGAACACCGGGGAGCTGTTTTTT. This translates into CAAKGAENTGELFF.

The chain combines TRBV18 with TRBJ2-3, with 8 bases identical to TRBD2. V shed 3 bases and J 0 bases; nucleotides not matched to a gene: 5. CDR3 length: 16 residues. Looked up from germline, CDR1 is KGHSH and CDR2 is LQKENI. The CDR3 sequence is CASSPLPSGSTDTQYF. Here the CDR3 DNA reads TGTGCCAGCTCACCCCTCCCTAGCGGGAGCACAGATACGCAGTATTTT.

The chain has TRBV18 and TRBJ2-3; 13 bases are shared with TRBD2. Trimming took 6 bases from V and 7 from J; bases not matched to a gene: 10. In germline, CDR1 is KGHSH, CDR2 LQKENI. There are 16 residues in the CDR3. In nucleotides, the CDR3 is TGTGCCAGCTCGCTCCAACTAGCGGGAGGGTCCTATACGCAGTATTTT. It yields the protein CASSLQLAGGSYTQYF.

This chain joins TRBV7-9 and TRBJ2-2; 9 nucleotides agree with TRBD1. CDR1 is SEHNR and CDR2 is FQNEAQ in the germline V gene (reference sequence). With 1 base clipped from V and 7 bases from J, the junction kept 7 bases outside the gene matches. The CDR3 spans 16 residues. The CDR3, as DNA: TGTGCCAGCAGCTTAGTACAGGGGGCTCGTGTCGGGGAGCTGTTTTTT. This encodes CASSLVQGARVGELFF.

The V and J genes are TRBV6-6 and TRBJ2-1; D ambiguous. Trimming pared 6 bases from V and 9 bases from J, leaving 6 bases between. CDR3 length: 10 residues. Germline-derived CDR1 and CDR2 are MNHNY and SVGAGI (reference sequence). The DNA for the CDR3 is TGTGCCAGCAGGGATGCTGAGCAGTTCTTC. Protein: CASRDAEQFF.

With respect to this clone: Germline is not matched at one junction end, which may reflect a read error. For the CDR3, the DNA is TGTGCCAGCAGCGAAGAGGCACTGGGGAGACCAAAGCTTTCCTTT. It specifies CASSEEALGRPKLSF. The chain carries TRBV2 and TRBJ1-1; no clear D gene. The CDR3 has 15 residues. Germline loops: CDR1 SNHLY, CDR2 FYNNEI.

J is TRBJ1-5 and V is TRBV15, with a possible D match to TRBD1 (5 bases). Germline values: CDR1 LNHNV, CDR2 YYDKDF (reference sequence). Trimming stripped 5 bases from V and 2 bases from J, with 16 bases between. This CDR3 has 16 amino acids. CDR3 coding DNA: TGTGCCACCAGCCGAGGGGCGGGGATGGGCAATCAGCCCCAGCATTTT. Amino acids: CATSRGAGMGNQPQHF.

The V and J genes are TRBV25-1 and TRBJ1-3; tentatively, D is TRBD1 (5 bases). V was clipped by 2 bases and J by 5 bases, with 19 bases between them. CDR1 and CDR2 (germline): MGHDK, SYGVNS. The CDR3 has 17 amino acids. The CDR3 DNA follows: TGTGCCAGCAGTGAAATACGGGGACGTAATCGTAGAAACACCATATATTTT. It translates to CASSEIRGRNRRNTIYF.

In the case of this clone: A far larger clone is one base from this, pointing to a likely read error. Distinct nucleotide sequences in the sample also encode this CDR3. The chain uses TRBV5-1 and TRBJ2-2; tentatively, D is TRBD2 (6 bases). The germline gives CDR1 SGHRS, CDR2 YFSETQ. This CDR3 contains 14 residues. The CDR3 reads CASSAGLTTGELFF. The CDR3 bases are TGCGCCAGCAGCGCGGGACTTACCACCGGGGAGCTGTTCTTT. Full variable domain (missing parts from reference TRBV5-1 and TRBJ2-2): KAGVTQTPRYLIKTRGQQVTLSCSPISGHRSVSWYQQTPGQGLQFLFEYFSETQRNKGNFPGRFSGRQFSNSRSEMNVSTLELGDSALYLCASSAGLTTGELFFGEGSRLTVL.